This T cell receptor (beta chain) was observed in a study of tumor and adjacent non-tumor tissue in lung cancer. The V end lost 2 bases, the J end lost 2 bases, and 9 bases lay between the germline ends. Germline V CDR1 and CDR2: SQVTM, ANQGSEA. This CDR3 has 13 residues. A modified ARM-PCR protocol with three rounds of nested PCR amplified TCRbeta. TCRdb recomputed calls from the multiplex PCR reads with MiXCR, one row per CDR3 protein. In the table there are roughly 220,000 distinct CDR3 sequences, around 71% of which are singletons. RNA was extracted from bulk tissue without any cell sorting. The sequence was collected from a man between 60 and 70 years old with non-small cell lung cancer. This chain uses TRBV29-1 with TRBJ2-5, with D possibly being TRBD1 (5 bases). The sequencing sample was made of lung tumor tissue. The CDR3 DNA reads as TGCAGCGTTGAAAGGACATTTCAAGAGACCCAGTACTTC. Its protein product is CSVERTFQETQYF.